The rows below give T cell receptor beta chains drawn from one sample of a study of cytomegalovirus exposure and HLA in healthy donors. The method was immunoSEQ multiplex PCR; TCRdb's version includes in-frame clones alone and lacks a portion of them. The sample records about 160,000 clones, almost 80% being singletons. Sequencing was done on a sample of PBMCs. The receptors originated from a man aged 18 to 30 in good health and CMV-seropositive. Both conserved end residues are part of each CDR3. The D gene is left open where the match is weak. The size field is filled for only some rows; it gives once, few, many or a size class.

size	D	V	J	DNA	CDR3
NA	NA	TRBV7-6	TRBJ1-5	TGTGCCAGCAGCTCCCAACGACAGAAAGATCGGCCCCAGCATTTT	CASSSQRQKDRPQHF
once	TRBD2	TRBV27	TRBJ2-3	TGTGCCAGCAGTAAGACTAGCGGGAGGGCCGAGAGAGATACGCAGTATTTT	CASSKTSGRAERDTQYF
once	NA	TRBV29-1	TRBJ2-3	TGCAGCGCCGAAGGTGTAAGGGAGTCCATAGATACGCAGTATTTT	CSAEGVRESIDTQYF
NA	TRBD1	TRBV6-1	TRBJ1-5	TGTGCCAGCAGGCCCCAGGGGGAAAGCAATCAGCCCCAGCATTTT	CASRPQGESNQPQHF
few	NA	TRBV6-1	TRBJ1-2	TGTGCCAGCAACCCCATTCCGGGCGGGGGCTATGGCTACACCTTC	CASNPIPGGGYGYTF
few	TRBD1	TRBV5-1	TRBJ2-5	TGCGCCAGCAACTTGGGACAGGGGAAAGAGACCCAGTACTTC	CASNLGQGKETQYF
NA	TRBD2	TRBV7-8	TRBJ2-1	TGTGCCAGCAGCTTAGGAAGGGGGACTAGCGGCCAATCCTACAATGAGCAGTTCTTC	CASSLGRGTSGQSYNEQFF
once	NA	TRBV13	TRBJ2-1	TGTGCCAGCAGCTTATCGCGAGGGGGTGAGCAGTTCTTC	CASSLSRGGEQFF
NA	NA	TRBV6-6	TRBJ1-6	TGTGCCAGCAGTTATAGACAACTGTCTTCACCCCTCCACTTT	CASSYRQLSSPLHF
NA	NA	TRBV19	TRBJ2-4	TGTGCCAGTAAGGAAGGCGGCGGCATTCAGTACTTC	CASKEGGGIQYF
NA	TRBD1	TRBV6-1	TRBJ1-2	TGTGCCAGCAGTGAACCAGGGGTATATTGGGACAGGGCCTTC	CASSEPGVYWDRAF
few	TRBD1	TRBV29-1	TRBJ1-2	TGCAGCGCAACAGGGGGCGACTATGGCTACACCTTC	CSATGGDYGYTF
NA	NA	TRBV7-9	TRBJ2-7	TGTGCCAGTGCGGAGGGAAGTGACTACGAGCAGTACTTC	CASAEGSDYEQYF
NA	NA	TRBV27	TRBJ2-5	TGTGCCAGCAGTCCGGAAAGGGGTCAAGAGACCCAGTACTTC	CASSPERGQETQYF
NA	TRBD1	TRBV6-1	TRBJ2-3	TGTGCCAGCGAGGGGGCGGATACGCAGTATTTT	CASEGADTQYF
NA	NA	TRBV19	TRBJ1-2	TGTGCCAGTACCGGGACTGACTATGGCTACACCTTC	CASTGTDYGYTF
NA	NA	TRBV29-1	TRBJ1-1	TGCAGCGTGGGTGCAGGGGCGAACACTGAAGCTTTCTTT	CSVGAGANTEAFF
NA	NA	TRBV6-1	TRBJ2-2	TGTGCCAGCAGTGACCCGAGGCTAGCCTGGCGGTCCACCGGGGAGCTGTTTTTT	CASSDPRLAWRSTGELFF
few	NA	TRBV19	TRBJ1-1	TGTGCCAGTAGTAATCATATCGGGCTCAGGGAAGGTGAAGCTTTCTTT	CASSNHIGLREGEAFF
once	NA	TRBV10-3	TRBJ1-3	TGTGCCATTCACAGTAACTCTGGAAACACCATATATTTT	CAIHSNSGNTIYF
NA	NA	TRBV4-3	TRBJ2-2	TGCGCCAGCAGCCCGCAGACAGGGACTGGGACCGGGGAGCTGTTTTTT	CASSPQTGTGTGELFF
NA	NA	TRBV2	TRBJ1-1	TGTGCCAGCAGTGAAAGAGGGCTTCGGAACACTGAAGCTTTCTTT	CASSERGLRNTEAFF
NA	NA	TRBV4-3	TRBJ2-1	TGCGCCAGCAGCCAAGACTGGATGGCGGTCGACAATGAGCAGTTCTTC	CASSQDWMAVDNEQFF
NA	TRBD1	TRBV9	TRBJ2-2	TGTGCCAGCAGCGGCCACTCCCCGACAGGGAAGAACACCGGGGAGCTGTTTTTT	CASSGHSPTGKNTGELFF
few	NA	TRBV27	TRBJ2-5	TGTGCCAGCAGTTCCTCGTTGGGGCAGACCCAGTACTTC	CASSSSLGQTQYF
NA	NA	TRBV19	TRBJ1-5	TGTGCCAGTAGTATAAAGGACTATCAGCCCCAGCATTTT	CASSIKDYQPQHF
NA	NA	TRBV6-6	TRBJ1-5	TGTGCCAGTCGGCAGGGGACCCTTCCGAATCAGCCCCAGCATTTT	CASRQGTLPNQPQHF
NA	TRBD1	TRBV18	TRBJ1-2	TGTGCCAGCTCACCGTCCCCGGGACAGGGCAACTATGGCTACACCTTC	CASSPSPGQGNYGYTF
NA	NA	TRBV6-5	TRBJ1-1	TGTGCCAGCAGTTACTCCAGGGGTCTCGAGGCTTTCTTT	CASSYSRGLEAFF
few	NA	TRBV19	TRBJ1-2	TGTGCCAGTACCCAGGGGCAAGGGACCTTGAGGTATGGCTACACCTTC	CASTQGQGTLRYGYTF
NA	TRBD2	TRBV6-6	TRBJ2-1	TGTGCCAGCAGTTATGGGGCGGGAGGCGGTAATGAGCAGTTCTTC	CASSYGAGGGNEQFF
NA	NA	TRBV28	TRBJ1-5	TGTGCCAGCAGACCGGGACACCCTTCGCCCCAGCATTTT	CASRPGHPSPQHF
NA	NA	TRBV5-6	TRBJ1-3	TGTGCCAGCAGCCCACTCTCTGGAAACACCATATATTTT	CASSPLSGNTIYF
NA	TRBD1	TRBV7-9	TRBJ2-2	TGTGCCAACGAATATAAAGGGAGACAGGGGGCAATGACCGGGGAGCTGTTTTTT	CANEYKGRQGAMTGELFF
NA	TRBD1	TRBV9	TRBJ2-7	TGTGCCAGCAGCGTAGGGGACAGGGGCGAGACCTACGAGCAGTACTTC	CASSVGDRGETYEQYF
NA	TRBD2	TRBV7-8	TRBJ2-7	TGTGCCAGCAGCTTAGATTCCGGGGGGGTTACCTACGAGCAGTACTTC	CASSLDSGGVTYEQYF
NA	NA	TRBV18	TRBJ1-4	TGTGCCAGCTCACCCCGGGCGACAGGTGTGGATGAAAAACTGTTTTTT	CASSPRATGVDEKLFF
few	NA	TRBV28	TRBJ1-4	TGTGCCAGCAGTTTAATCCGGACATCAACAACTAATGAAAAACTGTTTTTT	CASSLIRTSTTNEKLFF
few	TRBD2	TRBV28	TRBJ2-1	TGTGCCAGCAGACAACGGGGGGGGTCCTACAATGAGCAGTTCTTC	CASRQRGGSYNEQFF
NA	TRBD1	TRBV5-1	TRBJ1-2	TGCGCCAGCAGACCCCCGGCAGGGACAGGGAAAGTAGGCTATGGCTACACCTTC	CASRPPAGTGKVGYGYTF
NA	TRBD1	TRBV10-1	TRBJ2-1	TGCGCCAGCAGTGAGTCGGGACAGGGTTTCTTGGGGCAGTTCTTC	CASSESGQGFLGQFF
NA	TRBD1	TRBV7-2	TRBJ1-2	TGTGCCAGCAGTGTTGGACAGGGTTTATGGCTGGGAGGTGGCTACACCTTC	CASSVGQGLWLGGGYTF
NA	TRBD1	TRBV29-1	TRBJ2-7	TGCAGCGTTGAAGGCAGGGGGCCGCTCTACGAGCAGTACTTC	CSVEGRGPLYEQYF
NA	NA	TRBV18	TRBJ2-7	TGTGCCAGCTCACCCTCTGGGACTCCTAACTACGAGCAGTACTTC	CASSPSGTPNYEQYF